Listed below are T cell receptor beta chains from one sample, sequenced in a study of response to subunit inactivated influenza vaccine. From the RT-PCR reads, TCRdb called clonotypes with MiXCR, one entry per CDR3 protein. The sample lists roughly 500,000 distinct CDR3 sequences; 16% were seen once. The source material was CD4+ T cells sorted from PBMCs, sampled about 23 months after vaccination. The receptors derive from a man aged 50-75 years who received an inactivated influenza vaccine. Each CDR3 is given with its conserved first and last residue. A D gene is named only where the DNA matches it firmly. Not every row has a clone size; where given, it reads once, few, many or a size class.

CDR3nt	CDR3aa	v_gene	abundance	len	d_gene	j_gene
TGTGCCAGCAGCCAAGATCCCACAGGGGATAGCAATCAGCCCCAGCATTTT	CASSQDPTGDSNQPQHF	TRBV3-1	many	17	TRBD1	TRBJ1-5
TGTGCCAGCAGAGGCATCAGAGGGACAGCTCCTCCCTATAATTCACCCCTCCACTTT	CASRGIRGTAPPYNSPLHF	TRBV11-2	NA	19	TRBD1	TRBJ1-6
TGCAGTGCCATACAAGGGAGCCGAGATACGCAGTATTTT	CSAIQGSRDTQYF	TRBV20-1	few	13	NA	TRBJ2-3
TGTGCCAGCAGTTTACTCCCAGCCGGGAACCTCTATGGCTACACCTTC	CASSLLPAGNLYGYTF	TRBV28	few	16	NA	TRBJ1-2
TGCGCCAGCAACCTTGGTGGATACACAGATACGCAGTATTTT	CASNLGGYTDTQYF	TRBV10-2	many	14	NA	TRBJ2-3
TGCGCCAGCCCCGGGAGGAACGGCTACGAGCAGTACTTC	CASPGRNGYEQYF	TRBV5-1	few	13	TRBD2	TRBJ2-7
TGTGCCAGCAGTTGGGTGAGCTCGGGCACTGAAGCTTTCTTT	CASSWVSSGTEAFF	TRBV12-3/TRBV12-4	few	14	NA	TRBJ1-1
TGTGCCAGCAGCTGGGGAGCCGGGACTAGAATTATGGAGACCCAGTACTTC	CASSWGAGTRIMETQYF	TRBV7-2	NA	17	TRBD2	TRBJ2-5
TGCAGTGCTAGAGCCTCAACGGTCCCCCACCGGGGGGAAAAACTGTTTTTT	CSARASTVPHRGEKLFF	TRBV20-1	NA	17	NA	TRBJ1-4
TGTGCCAGCAGCCAAAACAGGGCAGACATTCAGTACTTC	CASSQNRADIQYF	TRBV5-4	NA	13	NA	TRBJ2-4
TGCGCCAGCAGCAGTGGGACAGACTCTGGAAACACCATATATTTT	CASSSGTDSGNTIYF	TRBV5-1	many	15	TRBD1	TRBJ1-3
TGTGCCAGCAGCACACGTCCGGGACCCTACGAGCAGTACTTC	CASSTRPGPYEQYF	TRBV7-2	NA	14	NA	TRBJ2-7
TGTGCCTGGAGTGTACCCGGACGGGCTTACAATGAGCAGTTCTTC	CAWSVPGRAYNEQFF	TRBV30	few	15	NA	TRBJ2-1
TGTGCCAGCAGCATCAGGGGAGCTAGCGGGAGCGGTGAGCAGTTCTTC	CASSIRGASGSGEQFF	TRBV7-2	NA	16	TRBD2	TRBJ2-1
TGTGCCAGCAGCGTAGCGGGAGACCTCACAGATACGCAGTATTTT	CASSVAGDLTDTQYF	TRBV9	few	15	NA	TRBJ2-3
TGCAGTGCCGTAGACAGGAGGGGTGCGACAGATACGCAGTATTTT	CSAVDRRGATDTQYF	TRBV20-1	few	15	NA	TRBJ2-3
TGTGCCAGCAGGACAGGGGGCACCTACGAGCAGTACTTC	CASRTGGTYEQYF	TRBV27	many	13	TRBD1	TRBJ2-7
TGTGCCATCAGTGAGGGGCAGGGGCTGGGAGCCCTCCACTTT	CAISEGQGLGALHF	TRBV10-3	NA	14	NA	TRBJ1-6
TGTGCCAGCAGCCGATCGAACGACTATGGCTACACCTTC	CASSRSNDYGYTF	TRBV3-1	few	13	NA	TRBJ1-2
TGTGCCAGCAGCCTCAGACAGGGACAAAACATTCAGTACTTC	CASSLRQGQNIQYF	TRBV3-1	NA	14	TRBD1	TRBJ2-4
TGCGCCAGCAACCAGGGAATTGGGGGATACGAGCAGTACTTC	CASNQGIGGYEQYF	TRBV5-1	NA	14	NA	TRBJ2-7
TGTGCCAGCAGCGTCCCCTTAGCGGGAGGGGATGAGCAGTTCTTC	CASSVPLAGGDEQFF	TRBV9	few	15	TRBD2	TRBJ2-1
TGCAGTGCTAGGAAAGTTCAGGGGCAGCCCCAGCATTTT	CSARKVQGQPQHF	TRBV20-1	few	13	NA	TRBJ1-5
TGTGCCAGCAGCCGGGACGGACTTTCCTACGAGCAGTACTTC	CASSRDGLSYEQYF	TRBV3-1	many	14	NA	TRBJ2-7
TGTGCCATCAGTGAGAGGACAGGCTCCTACAATGAGCAGTTCTTC	CAISERTGSYNEQFF	TRBV10-3	many	15	TRBD1	TRBJ2-1
TGTGCCAGCAGTTTCCCCCCCGGGACTAGCGGAAACAATGAGCAGTTCTTC	CASSFPPGTSGNNEQFF	TRBV12-3/TRBV12-4	many	17	TRBD2	TRBJ2-1
TGTGCCAGCAGCTCTTTCTCGGATACGCAGTATTTT	CASSSFSDTQYF	TRBV11-1	few	12	NA	TRBJ2-3
TGTGCCAGCAGTTACTCGATCACGGTTGGAACTGAAGCTTTCTTT	CASSYSITVGTEAFF	TRBV6-5	many	15	NA	TRBJ1-1
TGTGCCAGCAGTGATACCAGCCATGAGCAGTTCTTC	CASSDTSHEQFF	TRBV25-1	NA	12	NA	TRBJ2-1
TGTGCCATCAGTGAGTCGGCGGTAGGATATAGCAATCAGCCCCAGCATTTT	CAISESAVGYSNQPQHF	TRBV10-3	NA	17	NA	TRBJ1-5
TGTGCCACCAGTGATCCGGGACAGGGGGCAGGCGAGCAGTACTTC	CATSDPGQGAGEQYF	TRBV24-1	NA	15	TRBD1	TRBJ2-7
TGCGCCAGCAGGGACAGGGTCCCCTACAATGAGCAGTTCTTC	CASRDRVPYNEQFF	TRBV10-1	NA	14	TRBD1	TRBJ2-1
TGTGCCAGCAGCTTACCGGTCTGGGGGACCCAGTACTTC	CASSLPVWGTQYF	TRBV7-9	few	13	NA	TRBJ2-5
TGTGCCAGCAGCCTAAGGACTAGCGGCAATCATGAGCAGTACTTC	CASSLRTSGNHEQYF	TRBV6-1	few	15	TRBD2	TRBJ2-7
TGCGCCAGCAGCCAAGGGTACTTCTCCTACAATGAGCAGTTCTTC	CASSQGYFSYNEQFF	TRBV4-1	NA	15	NA	TRBJ2-1
TGTGCCAGCAGCGTAGGGAGCACCCTCGGCCCCGAGCAGTACTTC	CASSVGSTLGPEQYF	TRBV9	few	15	NA	TRBJ2-7
TGTGCCAGCAGCCCACAGCACACAGATACGCAGTATTTT	CASSPQHTDTQYF	TRBV7-2	NA	13	NA	TRBJ2-3
TGTGCCAGCCTTAACGGGGCCTACAATGAGCAGTTCTTC	CASLNGAYNEQFF	TRBV28	NA	13	NA	TRBJ2-1
TGTGCCAGCAGCCCCAGGACAGGGGGACCTGGGGCCAACGTCCTGACTTTC	CASSPRTGGPGANVLTF	TRBV7-9	few	17	TRBD1	TRBJ2-6
TGTGCCACCAGCAGAGCTCCAGATACGCAGTATTTT	CATSRAPDTQYF	TRBV15	few	12	NA	TRBJ2-3
TGTGCCATCAGTGATTCCAACAAAGGTTACAATGAGCAGTTCTTC	CAISDSNKGYNEQFF	TRBV10-3	few	15	NA	TRBJ2-1
TGTGCCAGCGGAGGGTACGAGCAGTACTTC	CASGGYEQYF	TRBV6-1	few	10	NA	TRBJ2-7
TGCGCCAGCAGCACCCGGGTAGTTAGGGAGACCCAGTACTTC	CASSTRVVRETQYF	TRBV5-1	NA	14	NA	TRBJ2-5
TGCAGTGCTCTCAACCCGGGACTAGCGGGCCACAATGAGCAGTTCTTC	CSALNPGLAGHNEQFF	TRBV20-1	few	16	TRBD2	TRBJ2-1
TGTGCCAGCAGCTTAGTACTGAACACTGAAGCTTTCTTT	CASSLVLNTEAFF	TRBV5-1	many	13	NA	TRBJ1-1
TGTGCCAGCAGCTCACTCTATCGACTAGCGGGAACCACAGATACGCAGTATTTT	CASSSLYRLAGTTDTQYF	TRBV11-2	NA	18	TRBD2	TRBJ2-3
TGTGCCAGCAGCTCTAGCGGGGGACCTTCCTACGAGCAGTACTTC	CASSSSGGPSYEQYF	TRBV7-2	NA	15	TRBD2	TRBJ2-7
TGTGCCAGCAGCTTATCGGCCAGGGGAACAGATACGCAGTATTTT	CASSLSARGTDTQYF	TRBV7-6	once	15	NA	TRBJ2-3
TGCGCCAGCAGCCAAGCTTGGGGGGGCTCTGGAAACACCATATATTTT	CASSQAWGGSGNTIYF	TRBV4-3	few	16	NA	TRBJ1-3
TGCAGTGCAACGTTCACTAAACCTTACAATGAGCAGTTCTTC	CSATFTKPYNEQFF	TRBV20-1	many	14	NA	TRBJ2-1
TGTGCCACCAGTGACAAGGGGGCCCGGGCTGAGACCCAGTACTTC	CATSDKGARAETQYF	TRBV24-1	NA	15	TRBD1	TRBJ2-5
TGTGCCAGCAGCTTTGGGGGAGGTCAGCCCCAGCATTTT	CASSFGGGQPQHF	TRBV7-3	few	13	NA	TRBJ1-5